The TCR beta chain described here comes from a study of cytomegalovirus exposure and HLA in healthy donors. Findings of the study overall: When the data were analyzed later, several of the most significant clusters appeared to be linked to common viral pathogens. Some V segments (TRBV6-2 and TRBV6-3 among them) were excluded as indistinguishable.

Points on this clone: Antigen unknown.

Both 60 Vbeta primers and 13 Jbeta primers went into the PCR. As originally analysed: In a later analysis, of some 80 million unique beta chains, roughly 9.9 million appeared in at least two donors. Libraries were prepared by immunoSEQ multiplex PCR; TCRdb keeps only in-frame clonotypes and omits some of them. V and J calls and clone size come straight from that table; D and trimming were deduced from the DNA. The sample lists 180,000 or so clones, 77% occurring once. The CDR3 covers 17 residues. Unmatched junction bases numbered 2, after V lost 1 base and J lost 3 bases. The germline V gene encodes CDR1 SGHDN and CDR2 FVKESK.

The chain recombines TRBV14 with TRBJ2-2; 13 bases match TRBD2. Sequenced material: PBMCs. The TCR was taken from a woman aged 55-75 years in good health and CMV-seropositive. For the CDR3, the DNA is TGTGCCAGCAGCCAAGGAGGACTAGCGGGGGACACCGGGGAGCTGTTTTTT. Amino acids: CASSQGGLAGDTGELFF.